Following are 14 T cell receptor beta chains from one sample sequenced in a study of blood T cell repertoires in COVID-19. Clones were sequenced by immunoSEQ multiplex PCR, and TCRdb holds only the in-frame ones, with some missing. The data show 110,000 to 150,000 clones, about nine tenths seen once. Sequencing used PBMCs or T cells enriched from blood (not recorded which). These receptors came from a man in his sixties who had recovered from COVID-19.

The chain has TRBV7-2 and TRBJ2-3; 7 nucleotides match TRBD2. The V segment lost 5 bases and the J segment 5 bases; nucleotides outside the gene matches: 4. The length of the CDR3 is 13 residues. The germline V gene encodes CDR1 SGHTA and CDR2 FQGNSA. In DNA, the CDR3 is TGTGCCAGCAGCCTTACGGGGGGAGATACGCAGTATTTT. It codes for CASSLTGGDTQYF.

This chain connects TRBV5-1 to TRBJ1-6; TRBD1 matches 9 bases. Germline V lookup: CDR1 SGHRS, CDR2 YFSETQ. The J segment lost 9 bases and the V segment lost 4 bases, leaving 5 bases of the junction unmatched. The CDR3 is made up of 14 amino acids. The CDR3 sequence is CASSVGQGFSPLHF. CDR3 DNA: TGCGCCAGCAGCGTAGGACAGGGGTTTTCACCCCTCCACTTT.

The V gene is TRBV27, the J gene TRBJ1-4; a weak D match, TRBD1 (5 bases). CDR1 is MNHEY, CDR2 SMNVEV, per germline (reference sequence). V was clipped by 2 bases and J by 8 bases, with 9 bases between them. CDR3 size: 13 residues. In DNA, the CDR3 is TGTGCCAGCAGTTTAGGACATACCGAAAAACTGTTTTTT. Its translation: CASSLGHTEKLFF.

The V gene is TRBV3-1 (or the pseudogene TRBV3-2), the J gene TRBJ1-3; 8 bases are a match to TRBD1. Per the germline V gene, CDR1 is LGHDT and CDR2 is YNNKEL (reference sequence). The CDR3 sequence is 16 residues long. J was trimmed by 2 bases and V by 7 bases; bases with no gene match: 10. CDR3 loop: CASTPGQGATGNTIYF. CDR3 nucleotide sequence: TGTGCCAGCACCCCAGGGCAGGGGGCAACTGGAAACACCATATATTTT.

V gene TRBV5-1 combines with J gene TRBJ2-2; 8 nucleotides match TRBD2. Germline V gene sequence: CDR1 SGHRS, CDR2 YFSETQ. J lost 1 base, V lost 4 bases, and 6 bases had no gene match. This CDR3 is 16 amino acids long. DNA of the CDR3: TGCGCCAGCAGCCGGCCCAGCGGGGGGAACACCGGGGAGCTGTTTTTT. Its translation: CASSRPSGGNTGELFF. Full variable domain (remainder filled in from reference TRBV5-1 and TRBJ2-2): KAGVTQTPRYLIKTRGQQVTLSCSPISGHRSVSWYQQTPGQGLQFLFEYFSETQRNKGNFPGRFSGRQFSNSRSEMNVSTLELGDSALYLCASSRPSGGNTGELFFGEGSRLTVL.

The V call is TRBV27, the J call TRBJ2-1, with D maybe TRBD2 (6 bases). The CDR3 has 16 residues. Germline CDR1 and CDR2: MNHEY and SMNVEV (reference sequence). V was clipped by 7 bases and J by 4 bases, with 20 bases between them. CDR3 amino acids: CASTPLGAGKYNEQFF. CDR3 sequence (DNA): TGTGCCAGCACACCCCTAGGCGCGGGGAAATACAATGAGCAGTTCTTC.

The V gene is TRBV27, the J gene TRBJ1-6; possibly TRBD1 for D (5 bases). The CDR3 runs to 15 residues. Trimming shortened V by 1 base and J by 4 bases, and 8 bases separated the two germline ends. CDR1 and CDR2 from the germline V gene are MNHEY and SMNVEV (reference sequence). The CDR3 nucleotides read TGTGCCAGCAGTTTATGGGGCAGGTATAATTCACCCCTCCACTTT. Translation: CASSLWGRYNSPLHF.

Only a few counts were recorded for this clone. V usage is TRBV5-4 and J usage is TRBJ1-1, with TRBD1 as a possible D gene (6 bases). V lost 3 bases to trimming and J lost 3 bases, with 12 bases between them. The length of the CDR3 is 14 residues. The germline V gene has CDR1 SGHNT and CDR2 YYREEE (reference sequence). The CDR3 protein is CASSSQTGYTEAFF. The CDR3 DNA follows: TGTGCCAGCAGCTCGCAAACAGGGTACACTGAAGCTTTCTTT.

This clone showed up just once. The chain recombines TRBV5-8 with TRBJ1-6; no clear D gene. There are 13 residues in the CDR3. The germline V gene has CDR1 SGHTS and CDR2 YDEGEE. Trimming removed 0 bases at V and 7 bases at J, with 5 bases between. The CDR3 DNA reads as TGTGCCAGCAGCTTGGTGGCCAATTCACCCCTCCACTTT. This sequence encodes CASSLVANSPLHF.

This sequence joins TRBV28 and TRBJ1-5; D is unresolved. CDR3 length: 12 amino acids. Trimming took off 8 bases at V and 6 bases at J, with 11 bases between the two ends. Germline V lookup: CDR1 MDHEN, CDR2 SYDVKM. The CDR3 here is CASRRAGQPQHF. For the CDR3, the DNA is TGTGCCAGCCGTAGGGCGGGTCAGCCCCAGCATTTT.

The gene calls are TRBV18 and TRBJ2-1, with D perhaps matching TRBD2 (6 bases). Germline CDR1 and CDR2: KGHSH and LQKENI. This CDR3 comprises 16 residues. Trimming took 0 bases from V and 3 from J, leaving 12 bases between them. This chain's CDR3 is CASSPPSGFDYNEQFF. As DNA, the CDR3 is TGTGCCAGCTCACCACCAAGCGGGTTCGACTACAATGAGCAGTTCTTC.

J is TRBJ2-5 and V is TRBV19, with D possibly matching TRBD2 (5 bases). The CDR3 runs to 13 residues. V shed 5 bases and J shed 5 bases, with 12 bases lying between them. Germline CDR1 is LNHDA and CDR2 is SQIVND (reference sequence). CDR3 amino acids: CASSPLAGETQYF. The CDR3 DNA reads TGTGCCAGTAGTCCCCTAGCCGGGGAGACCCAGTACTTC.

The V gene is TRBV27, the J gene TRBJ2-3; 8 bases match TRBD2. This CDR3 has 14 amino acids. V shed 3 bases, J shed 1 base, and the junction held 0 bases outside the gene matches. Germline V gene data show CDR1 as MNHEY and CDR2 as SMNVEV (reference sequence). The chain's CDR3 is CASSFGGGTDTQYF. CDR3 sequence (DNA): TGTGCCAGCAGTTTCGGGGGGGGCACAGATACGCAGTATTTT.

J is TRBJ1-6 and V is TRBV5-4, with TRBD1 identical over 11 bases. This CDR3 is 15 amino acids long. The germline CDR1 and CDR2 sequences are SGHNT and YYREEE (reference sequence). After removal of 0 bases from V and 9 bases from J, the junction contained 2 bases not matched to a gene. DNA for the CDR3: TGTGCCAGCAGCTTGGCGGGACAGGGGGTTTCACCCCTCCACTTT. It specifies CASSLAGQGVSPLHF. Filled out from reference TRBV5-4 and TRBJ1-6, the complete variable domain reads ETGVTQSPTHLIKTRGQQVTLRCSSQSGHNTVSWYQQALGQGPQFIFQYYREEENGRGNFPPRFSGLQFPNYSSELNVNALELDDSALYLCASSLAGQGVSPLHFGNGTRLTVT.